This T cell receptor beta chain was sequenced during a study of OX40 agonist ivuxolimab in advanced cancers. Across the study: Patients assigned to dose escalation were diagnosed with hepatocellular carcinoma, melanoma, renal cell or head and neck cancer. Study-wide results and limits: With doses of 0.1-3.0 mg/kg, partial responders showed among the lowest clonal expansion.

The assay was immunoSEQ multiplex PCR, and TCRdb's table has in-frame clones only and misses some. The table lists about 86,000 clones, about 89% of them singletons, with roughly 9.3% in the top ten. Only one count was recorded for this clone. The antigen is not known. The sequence came from an adult with an advanced solid tumor such as melanoma, head and neck, liver or kidney cancer. Here the sequenced sample was CD4+ or CD8+ T cells sorted from blood, taken in a trial of the OX40 agonist ivuxolimab.

The CDR3 sequence is CASGSTFSYEQYF. In DNA, the CDR3 is TGTGCCAGCGGCTCAACCTTCTCCTACGAGCAGTACTTC. The chain joins TRBV27 to TRBJ2-7; D is uncertain. This CDR3 is 13 amino acids long. Germline assignment: CDR1 MNHEY and CDR2 SMNVEV (reference sequence). With 8 bases removed from V and 0 bases from J, the gap between germline ends came to 11 bases.